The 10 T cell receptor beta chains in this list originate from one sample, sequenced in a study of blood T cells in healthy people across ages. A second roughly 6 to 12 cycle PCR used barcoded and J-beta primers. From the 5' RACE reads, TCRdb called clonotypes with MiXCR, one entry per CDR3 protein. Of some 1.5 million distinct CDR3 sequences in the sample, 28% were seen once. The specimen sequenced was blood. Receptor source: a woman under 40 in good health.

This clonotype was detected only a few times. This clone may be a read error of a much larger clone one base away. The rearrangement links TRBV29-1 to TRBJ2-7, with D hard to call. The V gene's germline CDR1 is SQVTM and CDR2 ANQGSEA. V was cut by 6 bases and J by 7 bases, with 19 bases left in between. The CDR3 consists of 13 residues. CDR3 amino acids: CSVKGIMENEQYF. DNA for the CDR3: TGCAGCGTCAAAGGAATTATGGAGAATGAGCAGTACTTC.

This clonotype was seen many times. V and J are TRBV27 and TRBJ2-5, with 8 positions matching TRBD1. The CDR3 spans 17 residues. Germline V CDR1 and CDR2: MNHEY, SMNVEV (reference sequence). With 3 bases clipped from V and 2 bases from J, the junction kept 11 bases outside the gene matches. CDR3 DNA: TGTGCCAGCAGTTTGGGGATCGGTAACAGGGGGCAAGAGACCCAGTACTTC. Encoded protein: CASSLGIGNRGQETQYF.

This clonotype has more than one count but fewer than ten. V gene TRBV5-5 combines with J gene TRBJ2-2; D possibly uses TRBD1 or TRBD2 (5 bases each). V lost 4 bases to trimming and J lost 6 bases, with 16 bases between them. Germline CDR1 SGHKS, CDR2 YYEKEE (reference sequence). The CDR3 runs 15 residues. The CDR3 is CASSHDRGLAGELFF. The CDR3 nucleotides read TGTGCCAGCAGCCATGATCGGGGCTTAGCCGGGGAGCTGTTTTTT.

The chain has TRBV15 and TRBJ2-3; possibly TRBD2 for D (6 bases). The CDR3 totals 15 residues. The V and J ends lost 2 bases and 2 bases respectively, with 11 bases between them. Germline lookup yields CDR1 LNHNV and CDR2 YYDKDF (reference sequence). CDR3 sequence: CATSRQRVNTDTQYF. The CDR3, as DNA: TGTGCCACCAGCAGACAGCGGGTAAACACAGATACGCAGTATTTT.

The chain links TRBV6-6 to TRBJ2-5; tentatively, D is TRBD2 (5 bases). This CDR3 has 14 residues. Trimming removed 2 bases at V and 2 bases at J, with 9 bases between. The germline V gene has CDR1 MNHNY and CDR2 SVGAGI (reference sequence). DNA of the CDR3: TGTGCCAGCAGTTACGACGGGATTCAAGAGACCCAGTACTTC. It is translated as CASSYDGIQETQYF.

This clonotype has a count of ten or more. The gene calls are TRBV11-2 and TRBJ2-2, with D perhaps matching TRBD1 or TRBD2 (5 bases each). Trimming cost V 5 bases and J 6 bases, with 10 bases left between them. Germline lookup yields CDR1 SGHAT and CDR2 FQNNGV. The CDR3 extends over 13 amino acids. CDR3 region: CASSPGTSGELFF. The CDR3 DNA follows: TGTGCCAGCAGCCCTGGGACGTCCGGGGAGCTGTTTTTT. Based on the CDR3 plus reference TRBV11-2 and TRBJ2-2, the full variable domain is EAGVAQSPRYKIIEKRQSVAFWCNPISGHATLYWYQQILGQGPKLLIQFQNNGVVDDSQLPKDRFSAERLKGVDSTLKIQPAKLEDSAVYLCASSPGTSGELFFGEGSRLTVL.

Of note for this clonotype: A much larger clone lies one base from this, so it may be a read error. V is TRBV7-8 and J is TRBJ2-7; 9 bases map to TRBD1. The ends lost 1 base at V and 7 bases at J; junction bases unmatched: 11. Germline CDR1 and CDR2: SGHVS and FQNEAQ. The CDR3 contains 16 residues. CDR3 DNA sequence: TGTGCCAGCAGCTTAGACCAGGACAGGGGTTACAATGAGCAGTACTTC. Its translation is CASSLDQDRGYNEQYF.

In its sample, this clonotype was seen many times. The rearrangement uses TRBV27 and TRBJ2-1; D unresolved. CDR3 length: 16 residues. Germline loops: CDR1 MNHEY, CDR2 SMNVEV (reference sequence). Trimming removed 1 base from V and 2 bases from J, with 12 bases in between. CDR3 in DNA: TGTGCCAGCAGTTTATTGTACGGAACCACCTACAATGAGCAGTTCTTC. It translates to CASSLLYGTTYNEQFF.

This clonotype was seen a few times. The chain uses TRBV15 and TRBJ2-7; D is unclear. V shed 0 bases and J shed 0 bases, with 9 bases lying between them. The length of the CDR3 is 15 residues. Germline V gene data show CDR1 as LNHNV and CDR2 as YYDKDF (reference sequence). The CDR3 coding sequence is TGTGCCACCAGCAGAGATGCAGGTTCCTCCTACGAGCAGTACTTC. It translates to CATSRDAGSSYEQYF.

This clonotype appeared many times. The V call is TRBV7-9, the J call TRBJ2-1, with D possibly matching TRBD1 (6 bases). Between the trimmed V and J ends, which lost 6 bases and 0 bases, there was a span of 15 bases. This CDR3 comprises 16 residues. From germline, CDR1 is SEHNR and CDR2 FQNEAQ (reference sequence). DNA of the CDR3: TGTGCCAGCAGACCGCACAGGGCTCCCTCCTACAATGAGCAGTTCTTC. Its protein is CASRPHRAPSYNEQFF.